The 5 T cell receptor beta chains reported below all come from one sample, sequenced in a study of neurological immune-mediated disorders. TCRdb passed the 5' RACE reads through MiXCR, listing each CDR3 protein once. The sample lists tens of thousands of distinct CDR3 sequences, around a tenth seen once, with 21% in the top ten. The sequenced sample was PBMCs. Receptors were obtained from a woman aged 40-49 years with HTLV-1-associated myelopathy (HAM/TSP).

This chain connects TRBV5-1 to TRBJ1-1, with D tentatively TRBD1 (5 bases). The CDR3 covers 12 residues. Deletions cut 7 bases from V and 1 base from J, with 8 bases between. The V gene's germline CDR1 is SGHRS and CDR2 YFSETQ. The CDR3 coding sequence is TGCGCCAGCCCCGGGACGAACACTGAAGCTTTCTTT. Translating gives CASPGTNTEAFF.

This clonotype was detected ten times or more. The chain combines TRBV7-2 with TRBJ2-2, with D perhaps assigned TRBD1 or TRBD2 (5 bases each). CDR3 length: 15 residues. V was clipped by 4 bases and J by 5 bases, with 14 bases between them. The germline V gene encodes CDR1 SGHTA and CDR2 FQGNSA. The CDR3 sequence: CASSYGTGSTGELFF. Here the CDR3 DNA reads TGTGCCAGCAGCTATGGGACGGGTAGTACCGGGGAGCTGTTTTTT.

Comments on this clonotype: The germline gene is not matched at one end of the junction; a read error may be the cause. The rearrangement uses TRBV29-1 and TRBJ1-1; D gene ambiguous. The CDR3 runs to 13 residues. Germline CDR1 is SQVTM and CDR2 is ANQGSEA. The CDR3 coding sequence is TGTAGCGTGGCAGCGTTGGCCGCCACTGAAGCTTTCTTT. It yields the protein CSVAALAATEAFF. The full variable domain, in which reference TRBV29-1 and TRBJ1-1 provide the parts outside the CDR3, is SAVISQKPSRDICQRGTSLTIQCQVDSQVTMMFWYRQQPGQSLTLIATANQGSEATYESGFVIDKFPISRPNLTFSTLTVSNMSPEDSSIYLCSVAALAATEAFFGQGTRLTVV.

This clonotype showed up many times. This rearrangement joins TRBV6-2 or TRBV6-3 to TRBJ2-2; possible D gene TRBD1, 5 bases. The CDR3 consists of 13 residues. The germline CDR1 and CDR2 sequences are MNHEY and SVGEGT. The CDR3 loop reads CGTGQGITGELFF. The CDR3 DNA reads as TGTGGAACCGGGCAGGGCATCACCGGGGAGCTGTTTTTT.

This clonotype was counted many times. V usage is TRBV6-2 or TRBV6-3 and J usage is TRBJ2-7; possible D gene TRBD1, 6 bases. Per germline, CDR1 MNHEY and CDR2 SVGEGT. V was trimmed by 2 bases and J by 8 bases, leaving 10 bases between them. The length of the CDR3 is 12 residues. CDR3 sequence reads: CASSYRRDKQYF. As DNA, the CDR3 is TGTGCCAGCAGTTACCGCAGGGACAAGCAGTACTTC.